The rows below give T cell receptor beta chains drawn from one sample of a study of blood T cell repertoires in COVID-19. Assay: immunoSEQ multiplex PCR; the TCRdb copy retains only in-frame clones and omits some. The sample includes under 150,000 clones, under 85% seen only once; the top ten take approximately 6.6%. Sequences were obtained from peripheral blood. The source of these receptors is a human donor in a cohort sampled during active COVID-19. Both conserved end residues are part of each CDR3. Each record gives: D gene, V gene, J gene, CDR3 protein. A D gene is named only where the DNA matches it firmly.

D: .; V: TRBV9; J: TRBJ1-2; CDR3: CASSPQAGALLYGYTF
D: TRBD2; V: TRBV2; J: TRBJ2-1; CDR3: CASSGTSGYNEQFF
D: .; V: TRBV4-1; J: TRBJ2-7; CDR3: CASSQDWGGHASFYEQYF
D: TRBD2; V: TRBV5-1; J: TRBJ2-1; CDR3: CASSSSGGASYNEQFF
D: TRBD2; V: TRBV9; J: TRBJ2-7; CDR3: CASSSNIAGDEQYF
D: .; V: TRBV7-2; J: TRBJ1-4; CDR3: CASSGQTGPNEKLFF
D: TRBD1; V: TRBV5-3; J: TRBJ2-7; CDR3: CARSQPRDSAYEQYF
D: TRBD1; V: TRBV4-3; J: TRBJ2-3; CDR3: CASSLRDRVTDTQYF
D: TRBD1; V: TRBV19; J: TRBJ1-1; CDR3: CASSPPDRGEAFF
D: .; V: TRBV20-1; J: TRBJ2-3; CDR3: CSASQTVSTDTQYF
D: .; V: TRBV5-5; J: TRBJ2-2; CDR3: CASSLLGGTGELFF
D: TRBD1; V: TRBV27; J: TRBJ2-7; CDR3: CASSSGQGLYEQYF
D: TRBD1; V: TRBV10-3; J: TRBJ2-7; CDR3: CAISGTGSGYEQYF
D: .; V: TRBV11-1; J: TRBJ2-1; CDR3: CASSLRNEQFF
D: .; V: TRBV7-2; J: TRBJ1-4; CDR3: CASSSTGQSNEKLFF
D: .; V: TRBV3-1/TRBV3-2; J: TRBJ2-1; CDR3: CATGDSQYNEQFF
D: .; V: TRBV28; J: TRBJ1-5; CDR3: CASRTGRLIGSNQPQHF
D: TRBD2; V: TRBV5-1; J: TRBJ2-5; CDR3: CASSLEPPGMAGGRETQYF
D: TRBD2; V: TRBV7-2; J: TRBJ2-1; CDR3: CASSLRTSGGADNEQFF
D: .; V: TRBV10-3; J: TRBJ2-1; CDR3: CAISESFQNEQFF
D: .; V: TRBV7-9; J: TRBJ2-1; CDR3: CASSLDLNEQFF
D: TRBD2; V: TRBV6-6; J: TRBJ2-5; CDR3: CASRAAGDEETQYF
D: TRBD1; V: TRBV6-5; J: TRBJ1-2; CDR3: CASSRGQILNYGYTF
D: .; V: TRBV7-3; J: TRBJ2-2; CDR3: CASSPKSNTGELFF
D: TRBD1; V: TRBV7-9; J: TRBJ2-2; CDR3: CASSLVGQGNTGELFF
D: .; V: TRBV20-1; J: TRBJ1-2; CDR3: CSASWQGGLRGYTF
D: TRBD1; V: TRBV19; J: TRBJ2-1; CDR3: CASRTFGQGALSEQFF
D: .; V: TRBV9; J: TRBJ2-7; CDR3: CASSVEPTGEQYF
D: .; V: TRBV5-1; J: TRBJ2-1; CDR3: CASSFGTSSNEQFF
D: TRBD1; V: TRBV4-3; J: TRBJ1-3; CDR3: CASSQLQGWENTIYF
D: TRBD1; V: TRBV7-2; J: TRBJ2-5; CDR3: CASRTGDRVQETQYF
D: .; V: TRBV6-1; J: TRBJ1-5; CDR3: CASSEMIGSNQPQHF
D: TRBD2; V: TRBV5-1; J: TRBJ2-3; CDR3: CASSLTGLASTDTQYF
D: TRBD1; V: TRBV18; J: TRBJ2-2; CDR3: CASSPPFQGARTGELFF
D: .; V: TRBV14; J: TRBJ1-2; CDR3: CASSQDRGYGYTF
D: TRBD1; V: TRBV19; J: TRBJ2-7; CDR3: CASSHDRDEQYF
D: .; V: TRBV27; J: TRBJ1-4; CDR3: CASSFNPSRIGEKLFF
D: .; V: TRBV4-3; J: TRBJ2-3; CDR3: CASSQAQAGDTQYF
D: TRBD1; V: TRBV4-3; J: TRBJ2-7; CDR3: CASSQGRDRGRRQYF
D: .; V: TRBV6-5; J: TRBJ1-4; CDR3: CASSYGGQGEKLFF
D: TRBD1; V: TRBV7-3; J: TRBJ2-3; CDR3: CASSFGQADTQYF
D: TRBD2; V: TRBV4-2; J: TRBJ2-3; CDR3: CASSQGLAGGGSTDTQYF
D: .; V: TRBV2; J: TRBJ2-3; CDR3: CASSDLAGTDTQYF
D: .; V: TRBV5-1; J: TRBJ2-1; CDR3: CASSLAGLRENNEQFF
D: TRBD2; V: TRBV2; J: TRBJ2-5; CDR3: CASRLAGLTRETQYF
D: TRBD1; V: TRBV16; J: TRBJ1-5; CDR3: CASSQSGQSNQPQHF
D: .; V: TRBV2; J: TRBJ2-3; CDR3: CASTTQSRDTQYF
D: TRBD2; V: TRBV29-1; J: TRBJ2-3; CDR3: CSVGRGDTDTQYF
D: TRBD1; V: TRBV23-1; J: TRBJ1-1; CDR3: CASSQPTGKGYTEAFF
D: .; V: TRBV19; J: TRBJ1-5; CDR3: CASSTTYSNQPQHF
D: TRBD2; V: TRBV2; J: TRBJ2-7; CDR3: CASIRSGGAIYEQYF
D: .; V: TRBV6-5; J: TRBJ1-5; CDR3: CASRWGPNQPQHF
D: TRBD2; V: TRBV5-1; J: TRBJ2-3; CDR3: CASSSGLLPNTDTQYF
D: TRBD2; V: TRBV11-2; J: TRBJ2-2; CDR3: CASSLRLASTGELFF
D: .; V: TRBV5-1; J: TRBJ2-7; CDR3: CASSPQGSSYEQYF
D: TRBD2; V: TRBV4-1; J: TRBJ2-1; CDR3: CASSLGLAGANNEQFF